This T cell receptor (beta chain) was identified in a study of brain T cells in children with intractable seizures. V was pared by 4 bases and J by 2 bases, with 11 bases between. Germline V gene data show CDR1 as MNHEY and CDR2 as SVGAGI. The CDR3 has 15 residues. Only cases whose brain tissue showed the highest T cell transcript signatures were sequenced. At least one anti-epileptic drug was given before surgery. This table comes from immunoSEQ multiplex PCR, and its TCRdb copy is limited to in-frame clones, with some not included. Of about 80,000 clones listed, roughly 89% are singletons. The receptor comes from a girl aged 2-15 years with Rasmussen encephalitis and intractable seizures. The V and J genes are TRBV6-5 and TRBJ1-4, with D unclear. The specimen was peripheral blood, collected at surgery. CDR3 sequence: CASSFQARTNEKLFF. The DNA of the CDR3 is TGTGCCAGCAGTTTCCAAGCCCGGACTAATGAAAAACTGTTTTTT.